The 4 T cell receptor beta chains in this list originate from one sample, sequenced in a study of blood T cell repertoires in COVID-19. Data came from immunoSEQ multiplex PCR; TCRdb stores just in-frame clones and leaves some out. The data contain some 180,000 clones, around 76% of them singletons. Source material: peripheral blood. The receptors derive from a woman in her sixties or seventies with COVID-19, enrolled during active disease.

This sequence joins TRBV7-9 and TRBJ2-3, with D possibly being TRBD2 (6 bases). The germline V gene has CDR1 SEHNR and CDR2 FQNEAQ (reference sequence). The CDR3 spans 15 residues. The V gene lost 4 bases and the J gene lost 2 bases, with 13 bases spanning the gap. CDR3: CASSWDSWNTDTQYF. CDR3 in DNA: TGTGCCAGCAGCTGGGACTCTTGGAACACAGATACGCAGTATTTT.

The chain uses TRBV27 and TRBJ1-5; perhaps TRBD1 as D (6 bases). CDR3 size: 16 residues. The ends were cut back, 5 bases at V and 0 bases at J, with 14 bases in the middle. Germline CDR1 is MNHEY and CDR2 is SMNVEV (reference sequence). The CDR3 DNA is TGTGCCAGCAGTCCTCGGACAGCGAATAGCAATCAGCCCCAGCATTTT. Protein product: CASSPRTANSNQPQHF.

The CDR3 region has the DNA TGTGCCAGCAGTTTAGGGGGCTGGGCTTACGAGCAGTACTTC. The encoded protein is CASSLGGWAYEQYF. The chain links TRBV27 to TRBJ2-7; D may be TRBD1 (6 bases). The V gene's germline CDR1 is MNHEY and CDR2 SMNVEV (reference sequence). The length of the CDR3 is 14 residues. The V and J ends lost 2 bases and 4 bases respectively, with 12 bases between them.

This clone came up a few times. This chain connects TRBV7-2 to TRBJ1-6; no definite D call. Germline V gene data show CDR1 as SGHTA and CDR2 as FQGNSA. CDR3 length: 14 amino acids. V lost 5 bases and J lost 9, with 14 bases in between. The CDR3 sequence is CASSPPRSGSPLHF. CDR3 nucleotides: TGTGCCAGCAGCCCTCCTAGGTCGGGTTCACCCCTCCACTTT.